One sample yielded the 9 T cell receptor beta chains listed below, sequenced in a study of vaccination effects on CD4 cells after COVID-19. These receptors have no known antigen. Assay used: immunoSEQ multiplex PCR; TCRdb lists only in-frame clones, some missing. The sample carries approximately 24,000 clones, about 74% recorded once. Prior to sequencing, the ViraFEST assay stimulated PBMC with viral peptide pools, which expanded the antigen-specific CD4+ T cells. Following culture for more than 9 days, CD4+ T cells were isolated. Vaccinated participants had no history of SARS-CoV-2 infection and tested negative for nucleocapsid antibodies. This sample comprised CD4+ T cells from PBMCs cultured with HCoV-NL63 spike peptides, obtained before COVID-19 vaccination. Receptor source: a human donor who received a COVID-19 vaccine.

CDR3 loop: CASSQGSDTQYF. DNA for the CDR3: TGCGCCAGCAGTCAGGGCTCAGATACGCAGTATTTT. The chain recombines TRBV5-1 with TRBJ2-3; tentatively, D is TRBD1 (5 bases). This CDR3 contains 12 residues. Germline-derived CDR1 and CDR2 are SGHRS and YFSETQ. V shed 5 bases and J shed 4 bases, with 8 bases lying between them.

The chain joins TRBV10-3 to TRBJ1-4; tentatively, D is TRBD1 (5 bases). Germline values: CDR1 ENHRY, CDR2 SYGVKD. CDR3 length equals 15 residues. V lost 5 bases to trimming and J lost 5 bases, with 15 bases between them. In DNA form, the CDR3 reads TGTGCCATCAGTCAGCCCGGGACCGAGAATGAAAAACTGTTTTTT. Protein sequence: CAISQPGTENEKLFF.

J is TRBJ2-6 and V is TRBV3-1 (or the pseudogene TRBV3-2), with 8 bases fitting TRBD1. Losses at the gene ends were 4 bases for V and 4 bases for J; bases not matched to a gene: 9. CDR1 is LGHDT, CDR2 YNNKEL, per germline (reference sequence). The CDR3 is made up of 17 amino acids. The CDR3 here is CASSPGGTGTGANVLTF. CDR3 nucleotide sequence: TGTGCCAGCAGCCCTGGTGGGACAGGTACCGGGGCCAACGTCCTGACTTTC.

V gene TRBV24-1 combines with J gene TRBJ2-5, with D perhaps TRBD1 or TRBD2 (7 bases each). This CDR3 is built from 15 residues. Deletions cut 2 bases from V and 4 bases from J, with 13 bases between. Germline values: CDR1 KGHDR, CDR2 SFDVKD. The CDR3 reads CATSDSGRGGETQYF. In DNA form, the CDR3 reads TGTGCCACCAGTGATTCTGGCAGGGGGGGAGAGACCCAGTACTTC.

This clone was found a few times. This sequence joins TRBV19 and TRBJ1-3, with D uncertain. With 8 bases removed from V and 0 bases from J, the gap between germline ends came to 11 bases. This CDR3 has 14 amino acids. Germline V lookup: CDR1 LNHDA, CDR2 SQIVND (reference sequence). CDR3 residues: CASRKAFSGNTIYF. The CDR3 DNA is TGTGCCAGTCGAAAGGCTTTCTCTGGAAACACCATATATTTT.

This clone was seen a few times. This chain joins TRBV19 and TRBJ2-7; either TRBD1 or TRBD2 may fit D (5 bases each). This CDR3 is 12 amino acids long. The germline CDR1 and CDR2 sequences are LNHDA and SQIVND (reference sequence). Trimming took off 3 bases at V and 6 bases at J, with 9 bases between the two ends. This CDR3 reads CASSIGTGEQYF. The CDR3 nucleotides are TGTGCCAGTAGTATTGGGACGGGCGAGCAGTACTTC.

This chain connects TRBV10-1 to TRBJ1-1; D remains ambiguous. V was cut by 9 bases and J by 0 bases, with 20 bases left in between. CDR3 length: 16 amino acids. The germline gives CDR1 WNHNN, CDR2 SYGVQD (reference sequence). The CDR3 is CARGLAKFYMNTEAFF. In DNA, the CDR3 is TGCGCCAGGGGGTTGGCCAAATTTTACATGAACACTGAAGCTTTCTTT.

The CDR3 sequence: CATSRGGATGEQYF. CDR3 in DNA: TGTGCCACCAGCAGGGGAGGGGCGACGGGAGAGCAGTACTTC. The chain carries TRBV15 and TRBJ2-7; 7 bases are shared with TRBD2. V gave up 3 bases and J gave up 7 bases; unmatched junction bases: 9. CDR3 length: 14 residues. Germline V gene sequence: CDR1 LNHNV, CDR2 YYDKDF (reference sequence).

J is TRBJ1-2 and V is TRBV7-8; D is ambiguous. The CDR3 extends over 15 amino acids. Germline-derived CDR1 and CDR2 are SGHVS and FQNEAQ. V was pared by 0 bases and J by 3 bases, with 11 bases between. The CDR3 region is CASSLAWDEDYGYTF. CDR3 bases: TGTGCCAGCAGCTTAGCTTGGGATGAGGACTATGGCTACACCTTC.